This T cell receptor (beta chain) was obtained from a study of T cell repertoires in cytomegalovirus infection (dated 2019 in TCRdb). Study-level background: The peptide stimulations were aimed at well-studied HLA-B-restricted epitopes as well as recently identified HLA-C-restricted CMV epitopes, whose presentation resists viral immunomodulation. Donor HLA type was relevant to the analysis, as public TCR beta signatures indicated carriage of CMV infection together with the matching HLA type.

Interpreted using the paper, the treatment or condition label stands for: in vitro stimulation with specific CMV peptide epitopes to enrich CMV-specific T cells. General study outcomes and caveats: Cumulative frequency of public TCR beta family members discriminated carriers of CMV infection plus the relevant HLA type in this cohort and an independent 352-donor cohort. The ex vivo response was dominated by HLA-C-restricted CMV-specific TCR beta clonotypes, and the single most frequent clonotype in two of eight donors was supplied by these HLA-C-restricted clonotypes.

The germline V gene (reference sequence) specifies SEHNR as CDR1 and FQNEAQ as CDR2. The junction shows trimming of 4 bases on V and 4 bases on J, plus 19 bases between the germline ends. The CDR3 starts with the cysteine, ends with the phenylalanine, and has 16 residues. The entry retains the CDR3 DNA only, 48 bases that are in frame from base 1. This clonotype turned up a few times. This clone's antigen is unknown. No much larger clone is present one base from it, and per-base qualities are unavailable. The instrument was an Illumina HiSeq 1500. The public reads were reprocessed in TCRdb via fastp at Q25 and MiXCR, keeping in-frame beta chains. Rows with a matching CDR3 protein are joined into one entry that keeps the most common DNA and genes. For this sample there are about 160,000 distinct CDR3 sequences; roughly 20% appear just once. The ten largest clones capture roughly 27% of the sample.

The material sequenced was CD8+ T cells from cultured PBMCs, taken from culture after CMV antigen stimulation. This sequence originates from a human donor in good health (CMV status not recorded). Some clones in this sample may be carry-over from other donors' samples. The chain is encoded by TRBV7-9 joined to TRBJ1-2, with TRBD1 as a weak D call on 6 bases. The CDR3 protein sequence reads: CASSSRSQGPTYGYTF. The DNA is as follows: TGTGCCAGCAGCTCTAGGAGTCAGGGGCCTACCTATGGCTACACCTTC.